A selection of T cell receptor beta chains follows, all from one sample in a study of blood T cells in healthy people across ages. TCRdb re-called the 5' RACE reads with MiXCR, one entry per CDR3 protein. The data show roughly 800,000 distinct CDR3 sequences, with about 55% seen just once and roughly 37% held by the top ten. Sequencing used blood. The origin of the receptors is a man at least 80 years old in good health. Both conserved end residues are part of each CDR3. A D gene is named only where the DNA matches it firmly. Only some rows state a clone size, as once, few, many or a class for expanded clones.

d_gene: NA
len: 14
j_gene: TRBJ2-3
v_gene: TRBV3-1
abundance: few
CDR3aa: CASSQAGSTDTQYF
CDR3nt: TGTGCCAGCAGCCAAGCGGGGTCCACAGATACGCAGTATTTT

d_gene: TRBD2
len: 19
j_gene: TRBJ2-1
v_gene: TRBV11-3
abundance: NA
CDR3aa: CASSLGDGASVAGGNAQFF
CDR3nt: TGTGCCAGCAGCTTAGGGGACGGTGCATCAGTAGCGGGGGGCAATGCGCAGTTCTTC

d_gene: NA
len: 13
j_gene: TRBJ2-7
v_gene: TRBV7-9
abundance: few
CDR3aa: CASSPGTSPEQYF
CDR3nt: TGTGCCAGCAGCCCCGGGACATCGCCCGAGCAGTACTTC

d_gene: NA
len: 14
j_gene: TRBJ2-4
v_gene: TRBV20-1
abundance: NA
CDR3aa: CSAYPGQGKNIQYF
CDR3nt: TGCAGTGCGTATCCGGGACAAGGAAAAAACATTCAGTACTTC

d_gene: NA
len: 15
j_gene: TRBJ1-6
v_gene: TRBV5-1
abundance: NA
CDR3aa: CASSFAGSYNSPLHF
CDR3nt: TGCGCCAGCAGCTTCGCGGGATCCTATAATTCACCCCTCCACTTT

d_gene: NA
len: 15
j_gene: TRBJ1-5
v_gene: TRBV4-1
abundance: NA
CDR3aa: CASSQRDRSNQPQHF
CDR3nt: TGCGCCAGCAGCCAACGAGACAGAAGCAATCAGCCCCAGCATTTT

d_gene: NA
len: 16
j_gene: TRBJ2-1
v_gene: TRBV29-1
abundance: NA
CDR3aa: CSVEGSVDSSYNEQFF
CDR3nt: TGCAGCGTTGAAGGATCGGTCGACAGCTCCTACAATGAGCAGTTCTTC

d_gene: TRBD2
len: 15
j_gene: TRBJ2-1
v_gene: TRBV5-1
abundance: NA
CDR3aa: CASSLEPTSGTEQFF
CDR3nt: TGCGCCAGCAGCTTGGAACCGACTAGCGGGACCGAGCAGTTCTTC

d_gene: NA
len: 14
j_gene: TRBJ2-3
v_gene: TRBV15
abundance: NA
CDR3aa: CATSSRALGNTQYF
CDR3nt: TGTGCCACCTCTAGCAGGGCCCTTGGGAATACGCAGTATTTT

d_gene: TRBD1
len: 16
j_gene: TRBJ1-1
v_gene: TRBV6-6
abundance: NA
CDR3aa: CASSYTVRDRHTEAFF
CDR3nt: TGTGCCAGCAGTTACACCGTTCGGGACAGACACACTGAAGCTTTCTTT

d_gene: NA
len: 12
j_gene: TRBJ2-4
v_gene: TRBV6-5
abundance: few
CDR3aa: CASSTQDYEQYF
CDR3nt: TGTGCCAGCAGTACACAGGACTACGAACAGTACTTC

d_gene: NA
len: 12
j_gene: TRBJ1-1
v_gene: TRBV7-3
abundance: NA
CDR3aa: CASSQMTVEAFF
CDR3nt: TGTGCCAGCAGCCAAATGACGGTTGAAGCTTTCTTT

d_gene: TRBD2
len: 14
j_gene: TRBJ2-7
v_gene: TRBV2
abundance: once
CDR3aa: CASGPMSGIYEQYF
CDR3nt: TGTGCCAGCGGCCCTATGAGCGGGATTTACGAGCAGTACTTC

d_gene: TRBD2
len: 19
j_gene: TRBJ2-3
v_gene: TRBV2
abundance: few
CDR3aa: CASSYPPRTSGSRPGYAYF
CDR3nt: TGTGCCAGCAGTTACCCCCCGCGAACTAGCGGGAGCCGCCCGGGATACGCGTATTTT

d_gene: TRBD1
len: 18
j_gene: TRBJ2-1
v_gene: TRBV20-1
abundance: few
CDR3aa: CSARDTGVNRGQYNEQFF
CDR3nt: TGCAGTGCTAGAGATACAGGGGTGAACAGGGGGCAGTACAATGAGCAGTTCTTC

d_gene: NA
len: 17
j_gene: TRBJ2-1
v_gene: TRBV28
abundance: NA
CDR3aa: CASSLSLVLSSYNEQFF
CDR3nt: TGTGCCAGCAGTTTAAGTTTAGTGCTGAGCTCCTACAATGAGCAGTTCTTC

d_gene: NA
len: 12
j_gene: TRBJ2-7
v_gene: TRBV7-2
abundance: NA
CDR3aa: CASSPTSVEQYF
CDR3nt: TGTGCCAGCAGTCCCACGAGCGTCGAGCAGTACTTC

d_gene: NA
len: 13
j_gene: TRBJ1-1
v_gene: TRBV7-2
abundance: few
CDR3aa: CASSKTGNTEAFF
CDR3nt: TGTGCCAGCAGCAAGACAGGGAACACTGAAGCTTTCTTT

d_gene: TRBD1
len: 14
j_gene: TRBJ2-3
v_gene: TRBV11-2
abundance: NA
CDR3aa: CASSPGQFIGDAYF
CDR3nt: TGTGCCAGCAGCCCGGGACAGTTTATTGGAGACGCGTATTTT

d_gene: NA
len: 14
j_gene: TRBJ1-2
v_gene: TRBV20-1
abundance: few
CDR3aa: CSANPRGGFYGYTF
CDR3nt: TGCAGTGCCAACCCTAGGGGAGGCTTTTATGGCTACACCTTC

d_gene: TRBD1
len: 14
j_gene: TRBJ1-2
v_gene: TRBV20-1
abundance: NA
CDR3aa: CSAPRGGRNYGYTF
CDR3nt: TGCAGTGCCCCCAGGGGGGGCCGCAACTATGGCTACACCTTC

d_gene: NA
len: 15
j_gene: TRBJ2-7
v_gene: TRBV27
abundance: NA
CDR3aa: CASSLLASGSYEQYF
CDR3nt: TGTGCCAGCAGTTTATTAGCCAGCGGGTCCTACGAGCAGTACTTC

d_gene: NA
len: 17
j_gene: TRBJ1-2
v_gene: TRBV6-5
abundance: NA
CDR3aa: CASSYSNSPSLSYGYTF
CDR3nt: TGTGCCAGCAGTTATTCTAACTCACCGAGCCTGAGCTATGGCTACACCTTC

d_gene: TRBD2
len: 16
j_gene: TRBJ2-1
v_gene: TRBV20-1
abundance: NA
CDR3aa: CSADQLAAGPYNEQFF
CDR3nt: TGCAGTGCCGATCAACTAGCGGCAGGACCTTACAATGAGCAGTTCTTC

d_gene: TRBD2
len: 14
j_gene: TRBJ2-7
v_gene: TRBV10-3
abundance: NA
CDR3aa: CAISGLAGIDEQYF
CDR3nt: TGTGCCATCAGCGGACTAGCGGGAATTGACGAGCAGTACTTC

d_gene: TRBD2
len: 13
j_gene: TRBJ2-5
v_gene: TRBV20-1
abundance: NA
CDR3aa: CSAERYGGETQYF
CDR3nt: TGCAGTGCTGAGAGATACGGGGGGGAGACCCAGTACTTC

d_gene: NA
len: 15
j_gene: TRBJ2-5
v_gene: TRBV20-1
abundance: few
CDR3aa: CSAREGAGIQETQYF
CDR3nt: TGCAGTGCTAGAGAGGGAGCGGGCATACAAGAGACCCAGTACTTC

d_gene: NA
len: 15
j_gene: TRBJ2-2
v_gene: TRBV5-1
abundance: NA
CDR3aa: CASSLEGSYAGELFF
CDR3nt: TGCGCCAGCAGCTTGGAGGGATCCTATGCCGGGGAGCTGTTTTTT

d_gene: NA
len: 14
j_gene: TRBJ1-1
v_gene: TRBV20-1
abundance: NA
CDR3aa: CSARPWAVFTEAFF
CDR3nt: TGCAGTGCTAGACCATGGGCCGTCTTCACTGAAGCTTTCTTT

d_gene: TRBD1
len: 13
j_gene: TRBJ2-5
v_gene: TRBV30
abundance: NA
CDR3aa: CAWSVFRGETQYF
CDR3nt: TGTGCCTGGAGTGTATTCAGGGGGGAGACCCAGTACTTC

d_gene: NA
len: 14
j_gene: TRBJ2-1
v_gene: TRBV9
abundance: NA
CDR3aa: CASSVGLGSHEQFF
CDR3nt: TGTGCCAGCAGCGTGGGCTTAGGGTCCCATGAGCAGTTCTTC

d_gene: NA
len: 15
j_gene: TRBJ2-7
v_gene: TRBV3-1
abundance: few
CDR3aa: CASSPWPSVTYEQYF
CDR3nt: TGTGCCAGCAGTCCTTGGCCCAGTGTAACCTACGAGCAGTACTTC

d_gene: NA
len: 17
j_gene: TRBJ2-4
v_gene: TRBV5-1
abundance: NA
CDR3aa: CASSLTWQGVSKNIQYF
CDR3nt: TGCGCCAGCAGCTTAACGTGGCAGGGTGTATCCAAAAACATTCAGTACTTC

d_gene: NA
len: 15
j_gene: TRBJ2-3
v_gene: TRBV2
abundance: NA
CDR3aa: CASSESAYSTDTQYF
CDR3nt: TGTGCCAGCAGTGAATCGGCCTACAGCACAGATACGCAGTATTTT

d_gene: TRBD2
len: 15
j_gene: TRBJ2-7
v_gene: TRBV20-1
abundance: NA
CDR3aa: CSARALAGFSYEQYF
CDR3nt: TGCAGTGCTAGAGCTCTAGCGGGTTTCTCCTACGAGCAGTACTTC

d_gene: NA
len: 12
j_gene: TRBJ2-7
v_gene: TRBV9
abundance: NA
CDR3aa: CASSVVDNEQYF
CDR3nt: TGTGCCAGCAGCGTAGTGGACAATGAGCAGTACTTC

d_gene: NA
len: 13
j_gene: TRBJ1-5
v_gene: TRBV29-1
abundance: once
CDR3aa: CSVLLGSNQPQHF
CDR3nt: TGCAGCGTTTTGTTGGGAAGCAATCAGCCCCAGCATTTT

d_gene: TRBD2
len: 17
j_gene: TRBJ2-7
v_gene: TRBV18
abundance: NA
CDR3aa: CASSPPATSGRAYEQYF
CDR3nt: TGTGCCAGCTCACCACCGGCAACTAGCGGGAGGGCCTACGAGCAGTACTTC

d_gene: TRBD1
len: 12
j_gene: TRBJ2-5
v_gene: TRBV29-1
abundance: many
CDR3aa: CSVGQGEETQYF
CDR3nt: TGCAGCGTCGGACAGGGCGAAGAGACCCAGTACTTC

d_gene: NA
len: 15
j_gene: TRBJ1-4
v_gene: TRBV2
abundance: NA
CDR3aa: CASSESRGGMKRLFF
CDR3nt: TGTGCCAGCAGTGAATCGCGGGGGGGAATGAAAAGACTGTTTTTT

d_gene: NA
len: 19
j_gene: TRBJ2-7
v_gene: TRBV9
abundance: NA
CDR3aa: CASSAGTPGQRGLSYEQYF
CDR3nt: TGTGCCAGCAGCGCCGGGACTCCGGGACAGCGGGGACTCTCCTACGAGCAGTACTTC

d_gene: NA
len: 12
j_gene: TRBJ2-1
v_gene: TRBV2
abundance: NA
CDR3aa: CASRDNGDEQFF
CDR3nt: TGTGCCAGCAGGGATAACGGCGATGAGCAGTTCTTC